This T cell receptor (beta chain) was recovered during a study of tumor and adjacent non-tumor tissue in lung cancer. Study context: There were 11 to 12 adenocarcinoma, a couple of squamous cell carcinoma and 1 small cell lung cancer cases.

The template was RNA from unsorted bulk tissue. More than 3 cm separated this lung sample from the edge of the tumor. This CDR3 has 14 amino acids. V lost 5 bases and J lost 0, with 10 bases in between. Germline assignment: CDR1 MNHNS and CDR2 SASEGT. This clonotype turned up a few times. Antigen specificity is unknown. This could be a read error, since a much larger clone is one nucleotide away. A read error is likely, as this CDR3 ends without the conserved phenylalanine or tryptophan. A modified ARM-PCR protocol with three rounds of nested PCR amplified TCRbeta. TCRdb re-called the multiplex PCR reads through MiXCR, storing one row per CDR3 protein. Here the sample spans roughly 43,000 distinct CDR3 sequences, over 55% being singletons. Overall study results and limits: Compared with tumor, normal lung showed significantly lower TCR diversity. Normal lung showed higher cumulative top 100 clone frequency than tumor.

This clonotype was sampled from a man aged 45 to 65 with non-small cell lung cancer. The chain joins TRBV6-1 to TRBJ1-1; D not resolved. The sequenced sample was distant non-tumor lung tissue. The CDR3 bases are TGTGCCAGCAGTTTGACGGGCATGAACACTGAAGCTTTCCTT. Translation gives CASSLTGMNTEAFL.